A single T cell receptor (beta chain) is shown here with its context. The antigen it binds to is not known. It has no much larger one-base neighbor in the sample; base qualities were not kept. This record comes from a study of shared T cell receptors in the human thymus (dated by TCRdb to the early 2020s). General notes on the study: The study examined how the human thymus generates shared, self-reactive T-cell receptor alpha chains.

Library preparation was by the immunoSEQ multiplex PCR assay. TCRdb provides this immuneACCESS table in a form limited to in-frame rearrangements. Some clones are lacking; in checked studies, under half of them reflect an unresolved V gene, and why the rest are absent is not known. A total of under 450,000 clones appear in this sample, approximately 95% of them only once. The ten largest account for around 0.018% of the sample. The sequencing sample was made of thymocytes. The clonotype was recovered from a human donor.

The CDR3 region has the sequence CASSLGQAAKNIQYF. The DNA sequence follows: TGTGCCAGCAGCTTGGGACAGGCAGCCAAAAACATTCAGTACTTC. The sequence joins TRBV5-4 to TRBJ2-4; matching of 6 bases hints at TRBD1 as the D gene. The CDR3 holds 15 amino acids from the cysteine to the phenylalanine. Only the CDR3 portion is preserved as DNA: 45 bases, with reading frame beginning at the first base. V and J are truncated by 0 bases and 0 bases respectively, leaving an intervening sequence of 7 bases. The germline V gene encodes CDR1 SGHNT and CDR2 YYREEE (reference sequence).